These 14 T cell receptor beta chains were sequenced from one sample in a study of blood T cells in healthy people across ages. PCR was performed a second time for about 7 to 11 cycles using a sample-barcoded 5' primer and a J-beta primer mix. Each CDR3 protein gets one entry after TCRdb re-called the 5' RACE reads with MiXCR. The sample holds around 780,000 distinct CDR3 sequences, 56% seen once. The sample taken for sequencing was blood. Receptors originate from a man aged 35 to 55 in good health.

The CDR3 coding sequence is TGTGCCAGCACCCTCAATTCCCGGGACACCGGGGAGCTGTTTTTT. Amino acids: CASTLNSRDTGELFF. The rearrangement links TRBV7-3 to TRBJ2-2; D gene ambiguous. Trimming left V 7 bases short and J 3 bases short, with 15 bases between. CDR1 and CDR2 (germline): SGHTA, FQGTGA. This CDR3 has 15 amino acids.

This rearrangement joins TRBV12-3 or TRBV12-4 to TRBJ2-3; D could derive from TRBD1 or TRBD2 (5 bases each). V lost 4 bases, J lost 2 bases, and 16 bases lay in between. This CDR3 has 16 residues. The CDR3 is CASSSVTGLNTDTQYF. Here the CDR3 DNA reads TGTGCCAGCAGTTCCGTTACAGGACTTAACACAGATACGCAGTATTTT.

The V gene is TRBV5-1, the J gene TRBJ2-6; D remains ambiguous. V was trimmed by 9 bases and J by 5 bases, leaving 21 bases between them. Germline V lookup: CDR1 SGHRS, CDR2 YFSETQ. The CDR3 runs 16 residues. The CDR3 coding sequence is TGCGCCACCGCACGTTCAGGAGACATCAGGGCCAACGTCCTGACTTTC. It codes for CATARSGDIRANVLTF.

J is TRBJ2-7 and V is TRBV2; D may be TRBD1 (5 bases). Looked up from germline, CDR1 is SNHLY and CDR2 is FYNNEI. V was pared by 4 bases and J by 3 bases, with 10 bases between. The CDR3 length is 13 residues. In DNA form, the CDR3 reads TGTGCCAGCAGTGCTACAGGCCACTACGAGCAGTACTTC. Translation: CASSATGHYEQYF.

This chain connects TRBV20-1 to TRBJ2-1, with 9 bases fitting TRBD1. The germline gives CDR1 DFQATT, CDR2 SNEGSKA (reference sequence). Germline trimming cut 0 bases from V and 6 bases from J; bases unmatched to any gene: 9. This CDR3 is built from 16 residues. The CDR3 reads CSARDTDRGTSNEQFF. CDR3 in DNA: TGCAGTGCTAGAGATACGGACAGGGGTACTAGCAATGAGCAGTTCTTC.

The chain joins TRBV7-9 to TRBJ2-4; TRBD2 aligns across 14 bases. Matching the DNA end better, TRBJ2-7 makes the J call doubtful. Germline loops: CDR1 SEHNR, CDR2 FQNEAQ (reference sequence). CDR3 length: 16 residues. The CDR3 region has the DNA TGTGCCAGCAGCTCTAGAAGACTAGCGGGAGGGTACGAGCAGTACTTC. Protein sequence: CASSSRRLAGGYEQYF.

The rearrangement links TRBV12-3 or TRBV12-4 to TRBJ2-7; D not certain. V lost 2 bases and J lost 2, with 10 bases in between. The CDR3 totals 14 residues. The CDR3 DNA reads TGTGCCAGCAGTTTATTTCGGAGACCCTACGAGCAGTACTTC. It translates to CASSLFRRPYEQYF.

The DNA of the CDR3 is TGTGCCAGCAGCTACGGGACCAGCGGGGAGACCCAGTACTTC. Amino acid sequence: CASSYGTSGETQYF. The genes are TRBV7-3 and TRBJ2-5, with D perhaps matching TRBD2 (6 bases). The germline V gene encodes CDR1 SGHTA and CDR2 FQGTGA. This CDR3 has 14 residues. V was trimmed by 4 bases and J by 5 bases, leaving 14 bases between them.

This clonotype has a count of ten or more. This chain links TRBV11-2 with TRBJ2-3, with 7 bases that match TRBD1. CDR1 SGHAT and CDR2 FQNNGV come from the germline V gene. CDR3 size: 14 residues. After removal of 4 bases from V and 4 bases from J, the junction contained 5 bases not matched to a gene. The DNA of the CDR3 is TGTGCCAGCAGCTCCAGACAGGGCCCAGATACGCAGTATTTT. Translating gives CASSSRQGPDTQYF.

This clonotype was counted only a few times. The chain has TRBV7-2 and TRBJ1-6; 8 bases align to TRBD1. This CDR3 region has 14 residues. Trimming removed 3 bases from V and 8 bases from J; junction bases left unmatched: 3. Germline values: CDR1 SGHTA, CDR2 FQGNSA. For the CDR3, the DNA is TGTGCCAGCAGCTTTGGACAGGGAGATTCACCCCTCCACTTT. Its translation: CASSFGQGDSPLHF.

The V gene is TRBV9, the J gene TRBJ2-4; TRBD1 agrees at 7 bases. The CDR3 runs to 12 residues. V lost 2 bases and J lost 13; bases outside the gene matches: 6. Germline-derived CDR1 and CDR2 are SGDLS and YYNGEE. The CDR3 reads CASSVETGPQYF. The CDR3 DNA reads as TGTGCCAGCAGCGTCGAGACAGGGCCCCAGTACTTC.

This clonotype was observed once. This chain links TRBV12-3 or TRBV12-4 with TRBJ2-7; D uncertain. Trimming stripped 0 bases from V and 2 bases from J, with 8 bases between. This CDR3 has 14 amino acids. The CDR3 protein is CASSLAIPPYEQYF. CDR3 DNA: TGTGCCAGCAGTTTAGCGATTCCGCCCTACGAGCAGTACTTC.

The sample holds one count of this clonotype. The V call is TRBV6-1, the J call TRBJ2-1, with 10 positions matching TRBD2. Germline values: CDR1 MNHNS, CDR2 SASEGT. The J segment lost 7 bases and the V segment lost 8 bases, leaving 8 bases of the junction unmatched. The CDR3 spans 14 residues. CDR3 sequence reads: CASQRGGQENEQFF. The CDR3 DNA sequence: TGTGCCAGCCAGCGGGGGGGCCAGGAAAATGAGCAGTTCTTC.

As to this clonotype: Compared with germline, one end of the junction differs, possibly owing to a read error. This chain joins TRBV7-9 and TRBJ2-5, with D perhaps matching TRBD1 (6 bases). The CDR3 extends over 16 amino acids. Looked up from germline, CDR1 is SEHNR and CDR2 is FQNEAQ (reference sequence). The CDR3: CTSSPTGTLLQETQYF. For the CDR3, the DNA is TGTACCAGCAGCCCCACCGGGACACTGCTTCAAGAGACCCAGTACTTC. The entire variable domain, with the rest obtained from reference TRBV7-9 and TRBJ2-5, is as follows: DTGVSQNPRHKITKRGQNVTFRCDPISEHNRLYWYRQTLGQGPEFLTYFQNEAQLEKSRLLSDRFSAERPKGSFSTLEIQRTEQGDSAMYLCTSSPTGTLLQETQYFGPGTRLLVL.